What follows is one T cell receptor beta chain and its context. The sample is drawn from a study of blood T cell repertoires in COVID-19. The protocol was immunoSEQ multiplex PCR, while the TCRdb copy is restricted to in-frame clones and leaves out a portion. The repertoire holds 250,000 to 350,000 clones, roughly 86% seen once, with approximately 11% in the top ten. The CDR3 extends over 15 amino acids. V lost 2 bases to trimming and J lost 2 bases; unmatched junction nucleotides: 7. Germline V gene data show CDR1 as SGHNT and CDR2 as YYREEE (reference sequence). Sample: peripheral blood. The V and J genes are TRBV5-4 and TRBJ2-7; 7 bases are a match to TRBD2. The sequence was collected from a woman in her twenties or thirties with COVID-19, enrolled during active disease. DNA of the CDR3: TGTGCCAGCAGCTTTTGGAGCGGGGTTGCCTACGAGCAGTACTTC. Amino acid sequence: CASSFWSGVAYEQYF.